These 9 T cell receptor beta chains came from one sample sequenced in a study of T cell responses to AZD1222 COVID-19 vaccine. Produced via immunoSEQ multiplex PCR; TCRdb's table is partial and in-frame only. The table has 90,000 to 120,000 clones, 70% to 90% seen once. The material sequenced was peripheral blood, taken 28 days after the second AZD1222 dose. All receptors derive from an adult who received the AZD1222 COVID-19 vaccine.

This chain links TRBV18 with TRBJ2-7; TRBD1 matches 9 bases. Germline V gene sequence: CDR1 KGHSH, CDR2 LQKENI. The J segment lost 2 bases and the V segment lost 3 bases, leaving 5 bases of the junction unmatched. The CDR3 loop spans 15 amino acids. CDR3 nucleotide sequence: TGTGCCAGCTCACCGGCGACAGGGGGGACCTACGAGCAGTACTTC. Protein sequence: CASSPATGGTYEQYF.

The V call is TRBV5-6, the J call TRBJ1-1; no firm D call. The V gene lost 4 bases and the J gene lost 7 bases, with 11 bases spanning the gap. The CDR3 totals 12 residues. Germline-derived CDR1 and CDR2 are SGHDT and YYEEEE. The CDR3 bases are TGTGCCAGCAGCCACAGTGCACGTGAAGCTTTCTTT. Residues: CASSHSAREAFF.

This clone has a single count. This sequence joins TRBV6-4 and TRBJ1-1; D gene uncertain. Trimming cost V 4 bases and J 1 base, with 7 bases left between them. The CDR3 is 13 amino acids. The germline V gene has CDR1 MRHNA and CDR2 SNTAGT. CDR3 protein: CASSVQTNTEAFF. The CDR3, as DNA: TGTGCCAGCAGTGTGCAGACGAACACTGAAGCTTTCTTT.

The CDR3 reads CASSIWGVGNQPQHF. The DNA for the CDR3 is TGTGCCAGTAGTATTTGGGGGGTGGGCAATCAGCCCCAGCATTTT. J is TRBJ1-5 and V is TRBV19, with D perhaps TRBD1 (5 bases). CDR1 LNHDA and CDR2 SQIVND come from the germline V gene (reference sequence). V was trimmed by 3 bases and J by 2 bases, leaving 11 bases between them. The CDR3 consists of 15 residues. Filled out from reference TRBV19 and TRBJ1-5, the complete variable domain reads DGGITQSPKYLFRKEGQNVTLSCEQNLNHDAMYWYRQDPGQGLRLIYYSQIVNDFQKGDIAEGYSVSREKKESFPLTVTSAQKNPTAFYLCASSIWGVGNQPQHFGDGTRLSIL.

This chain uses TRBV2 with TRBJ1-4; 8 bases line up with TRBD1. The V gene end was trimmed by 10 bases and the J gene end by 10 bases; junction bases not matched to a gene: 20. Per the germline V gene, CDR1 is SNHLY and CDR2 is FYNNEI. The CDR3 consists of 16 residues. For the CDR3, the DNA is TGTGCCATCAAAACCGGGGACAGGAAGGGTTTTGGAAAACTGTTTTTT. Protein: CAIKTGDRKGFGKLFF.

This clone was counted once. The chain uses TRBV28 and TRBJ1-2; 9 nucleotides match TRBD1. The germline V gene encodes CDR1 MDHEN and CDR2 SYDVKM. The CDR3 runs 11 residues. V lost 6 bases, J lost 10 bases, and 3 bases stayed unmatched. The CDR3 DNA reads as TGTGCCAGCAGGACAGGGGGAGTCTACACCTTC. It encodes CASRTGGVYTF.

The chain combines TRBV3-1 (or the pseudogene TRBV3-2) with TRBJ2-5; 8 bases are shared with TRBD2. With 1 base clipped from V and 5 bases from J, the junction kept 3 bases outside the gene matches. This CDR3 region has 14 residues. In germline, CDR1 is LGHDT, CDR2 YNNKEL (reference sequence). The CDR3 reads CASSQGSGDETQYF. CDR3 DNA sequence: TGTGCCAGCAGCCAAGGTAGCGGGGACGAGACCCAGTACTTC.

V gene TRBV6-5 combines with J gene TRBJ1-1; 8 bases fit TRBD1. V dropped 8 bases and J dropped 4; count of bases not matched to a gene: 6. The germline gives CDR1 MNHEY, CDR2 SVGAGI. The length of the CDR3 is 13 residues. The CDR3 sequence: CASPLDRATEAFF. The DNA of the CDR3 is TGTGCCAGCCCATTGGACAGGGCCACTGAAGCTTTCTTT.

The chain links TRBV2 to TRBJ2-3; 8 nucleotides align to TRBD1. The V gene's germline CDR1 is SNHLY and CDR2 FYNNEI. V lost 10 bases to trimming and J lost 0 bases; unmatched junction nucleotides: 6. This CDR3 has 14 amino acids. The CDR3 sequence is CAISRGLSTDTQYF. CDR3 nucleotides: TGTGCCATCTCCAGGGGGCTTAGCACAGATACGCAGTATTTT.